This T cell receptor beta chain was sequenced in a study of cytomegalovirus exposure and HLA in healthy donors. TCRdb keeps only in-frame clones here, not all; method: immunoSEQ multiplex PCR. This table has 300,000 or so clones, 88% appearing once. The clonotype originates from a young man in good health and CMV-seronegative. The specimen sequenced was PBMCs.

The CDR3 sequence: CASSIEADYNEQFF. CDR3 nucleotide sequence: TGTGCCAGTAGTATAGAGGCGGATTACAATGAGCAGTTCTTC. The chain has TRBV19 and TRBJ2-1; D uncertain. The V end lost 0 bases, the J end lost 4 bases, and 7 bases lay between the germline ends. This CDR3 region has 14 residues. CDR1 and CDR2 (germline): LNHDA, SQIVND (reference sequence).